This TCR beta chain was identified in a study of shared clonotypes between healthy human individuals. When replicate PCRs were run on sorted subsets, they used about 200 ng DNA, about 30,000 T cell genomes. Only in-frame clones appear in the TCRdb table, and some are missing; sequencing was by immunoSEQ multiplex PCR. The sample yields 2 million or so clones, roughly 94% seen once. All donors were healthy HIV-negative adults lacking recent acute infections or vaccinations. The CDR3 loop spans 14 amino acids. The V and J ends lost 4 bases and 5 bases, in that order; junction bases with no gene match: 5. Looked up from germline, CDR1 is LNHDA and CDR2 is SQIVND (reference sequence). Study results and limitations: The study drew on few donors, limiting represented genetic and exposure-history diversity.

Concerning this clone itself: Its matching antigen is unknown.

The sample taken for sequencing was naive CD4+ T cells sorted from blood. Described subset: CD45RA+ positively selected. The TCR originated in a young man in good health. The chain uses TRBV19 and TRBJ2-3, with 8 bases fitting TRBD2. As DNA, the CDR3 is TGTGCCAGTAGTAAACTAGCGGCCAAAGATACGCAGTATTTT. Protein product: CASSKLAAKDTQYF.